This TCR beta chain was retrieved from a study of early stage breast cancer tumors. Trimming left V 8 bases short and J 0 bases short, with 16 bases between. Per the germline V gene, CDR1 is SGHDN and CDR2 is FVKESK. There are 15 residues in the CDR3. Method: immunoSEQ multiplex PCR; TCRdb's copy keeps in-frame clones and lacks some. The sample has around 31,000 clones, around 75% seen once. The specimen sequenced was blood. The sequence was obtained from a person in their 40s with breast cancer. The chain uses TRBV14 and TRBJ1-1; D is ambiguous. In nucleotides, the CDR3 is TGTGCCAGCGGTCTCCGAAGAGGCATGAACACTGAAGCTTTCTTT. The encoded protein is CASGLRRGMNTEAFF.